One sample yielded the 19 T cell receptor beta chains listed below, sequenced in a study of blood T cell repertoires in COVID-19. The table came from immunoSEQ multiplex PCR; TCRdb's copy has only in-frame clones and leaves some out. The sample gives fewer than 200,000 clones, 80% to 85% of which show up once; roughly a tenth is in the top ten. Sequences were obtained from peripheral blood. The receptor set was obtained from a man between 65 and 80 years old with active or convalescent COVID-19.

The chain employs TRBV11-3 and TRBJ1-1, with 7 bases matching TRBD1. This CDR3 contains 14 residues. Germline CDR1 SGHNT, CDR2 YENEEA. V lost 5 bases to trimming and J lost 1 base; unmatched junction nucleotides: 4. This CDR3 reads CASSARQGNTEAFF. The CDR3 DNA reads as TGTGCCAGCAGCGCCCGACAGGGGAACACTGAAGCTTTCTTT.

The chain employs TRBV19 and TRBJ1-5, with D possibly TRBD1 on 6 matching bases. The V end lost 3 bases, the J end lost 0 bases, and 18 bases lay between the germline ends. Germline CDR1 and CDR2: LNHDA and SQIVND (reference sequence). The CDR3 runs to 18 residues. Written as DNA, the CDR3 is TGTGCCAGTAGTATTGGGGGCCTAACCTTGGATAGCAATCAGCCCCAGCATTTT. This sequence encodes CASSIGGLTLDSNQPQHF.

This chain connects TRBV7-2 to TRBJ1-2; TRBD1 might be the D (6 bases). This CDR3 contains 15 residues. Germline CDR1 is SGHTA and CDR2 is FQGNSA. Trimming pared 5 bases from V and 8 bases from J, leaving 21 bases between. CDR3 bases: TGTGCCAGCAGCGACCAGGCTCTGAGGGGGGGAGGCTACACCTTC. It yields the protein CASSDQALRGGGYTF.

This chain links TRBV28 with TRBJ1-5, with 9 bases that match TRBD1. Trimming at V came to 5 bases and at J to 7 bases, leaving 15 bases not matched to a gene. Germline loops: CDR1 MDHEN, CDR2 SYDVKM. This CDR3 region has 17 residues. The DNA of the CDR3 is TGTGCCAGCAGTACGGGACAGGGTAGATCCCAATACCAGCCCCAGCATTTT. This encodes CASSTGQGRSQYQPQHF.

The chain employs TRBV12-3 or TRBV12-4 and TRBJ1-1; D possibly corresponds to TRBD1 (5 bases). The germline V and J ends were trimmed by 3 bases and 1 base, with 6 bases remaining between them. There are 13 residues in the CDR3. The CDR3 spells CASSFQGNTEAFF. The CDR3, as DNA: TGTGCCAGCAGTTTTCAGGGGAACACTGAAGCTTTCTTT.

This clone appeared once. V usage is TRBV6-2 or TRBV6-3 and J usage is TRBJ2-3; 8 bases are shared with TRBD1. Germline CDR1 and CDR2: MNHEY and SVGEGT. The CDR3 is made up of 18 amino acids. The J segment lost 0 bases and the V segment lost 6 bases, leaving 14 bases of the junction unmatched. CDR3 in amino acids: CASSQTYVRDRSTDTQYF. The DNA for the CDR3 is TGTGCCAGCAGCCAAACCTACGTTCGGGACAGGAGCACAGATACGCAGTATTTT.

The DNA of the CDR3 is TGTGCCAGCAGCCTCCCGAGGAATACGGGGGCCAACGTCCTGACTTTC. This gives the protein CASSLPRNTGANVLTF. The V and J genes are TRBV3-1 (or the pseudogene TRBV3-2) and TRBJ2-6; D is unresolved. Trimming took 4 bases from V and 4 from J, leaving 14 bases between them. The CDR3 has 16 amino acids. Germline loops: CDR1 LGHDT, CDR2 YNNKEL (reference sequence).

This chain joins TRBV4-1 and TRBJ1-2; tentative D call: TRBD1 (5 bases). CDR3 size: 16 residues. Trimming left V 0 bases short and J 1 base short, with 12 bases between. Germline CDR1 MGHRA, CDR2 YSYEKL. The CDR3 protein is CASSQDIDSINYGYTF. The DNA of the CDR3 is TGCGCCAGCAGCCAAGATATTGACAGTATTAACTATGGCTACACCTTC.

The V call is TRBV7-3, the J call TRBJ2-1; TRBD2 agrees at 9 bases. The V gene's germline CDR1 is SGHTA and CDR2 FQGTGA. V trimming: 3 bases; J trimming: 8 bases; junction bases outside the gene matches: 5. The CDR3 extends over 14 amino acids. CDR3 sequence reads: CASSLIAGVDEQFF. The CDR3, as DNA: TGTGCCAGCAGCTTGATAGCGGGAGTGGATGAGCAGTTCTTC.

V gene TRBV19 combines with J gene TRBJ1-1; D ambiguous. The CDR3 runs 14 residues. The V end lost 6 bases, the J end lost 1 base, and 12 bases lay between the germline ends. Per the germline V gene, CDR1 is LNHDA and CDR2 is SQIVND (reference sequence). CDR3: CASRSPVRNTEAFF. The CDR3 bases are TGTGCCAGTAGATCCCCCGTCCGGAACACTGAAGCTTTCTTT.

The rearrangement links TRBV3-1 (or the pseudogene TRBV3-2) to TRBJ1-2; D remains ambiguous. The V gene lost 2 bases and the J gene lost 4 bases, with 5 bases spanning the gap. The CDR3 contains 12 residues. Germline values: CDR1 LGHDT, CDR2 YNNKEL (reference sequence). The CDR3 spells CASSQLGYGYTF. CDR3 coding DNA: TGTGCCAGCAGCCAACTCGGCTATGGCTACACCTTC.

The genes are TRBV3-1 (or the pseudogene TRBV3-2) and TRBJ2-7; D might be TRBD2 (6 bases). V was clipped by 6 bases and J by 3 bases, with 18 bases between them. The germline V gene has CDR1 LGHDT and CDR2 YNNKEL (reference sequence). The CDR3 totals 15 residues. The CDR3 DNA reads TGTGCCAGCAGGGGGGGACCGTCATTTTACTACGAGCAGTACTTC. Its translation: CASRGGPSFYYEQYF.

V gene TRBV19 combines with J gene TRBJ2-5, with 9 bases fitting TRBD1. The germline CDR1 and CDR2 sequences are LNHDA and SQIVND (reference sequence). This CDR3 has 15 residues. V shed 3 bases and J 2 bases; nucleotides not matched to a gene: 4. In nucleotides, the CDR3 is TGTGCCAGTAGTATGTTGACAGGGGGTCAAGAGACCCAGTACTTC. It is translated as CASSMLTGGQETQYF.

J is TRBJ2-7 and V is TRBV12-3 or TRBV12-4; 7 bases line up with TRBD2. The CDR3 has 13 amino acids. V shed 5 bases and J 3 bases; nucleotides not matched to a gene: 4. The CDR3 coding sequence is TGTGCCAGCAGTCGGGGGGAGGGCTACGAGCAGTACTTC. Its protein is CASSRGEGYEQYF.

In its sample, this clone was seen once. This rearrangement joins TRBV6-5 to TRBJ2-7, with D possibly TRBD1 on 5 matching bases. Germline CDR1 MNHEY, CDR2 SVGAGI. The CDR3 contains 14 residues. The germline V and J ends were trimmed by 5 bases and 0 bases, with 11 bases remaining between them. As DNA, the CDR3 is TGTGCCAGCAGTAAAACAGGAAACTCCTACGAGCAGTACTTC. This gives the protein CASSKTGNSYEQYF.

The chain joins TRBV29-1 to TRBJ2-7; 8 bases line up with TRBD1. The CDR3 length is 15 residues. Germline CDR1 SQVTM, CDR2 ANQGSEA. J lost 5 bases, V lost 0 bases, and 9 bases had no gene match. The CDR3 nucleotides read TGCAGCGTTGAAGATACCGGGACAGGAGGAAACGAGCAGTACTTC. Amino acids: CSVEDTGTGGNEQYF.

The table lists this clone with a few counts. The chain employs TRBV15 and TRBJ2-7; D is perhaps TRBD1 (5 bases). The CDR3 extends over 13 amino acids. Germline CDR1 reads LNHNV; CDR2 reads YYDKDF (reference sequence). V dropped 0 bases and J dropped 3 bases, with 6 bases sitting between them. The CDR3 DNA follows: TGTGCCACCAGCAGAGATAGGGGCTACGAGCAGTACTTC. Translated: CATSRDRGYEQYF.

J is TRBJ2-3 and V is TRBV24-1, with TRBD2 matching 10 bases. The CDR3 runs 17 residues. The V and J ends lost 6 bases and 2 bases, in that order; junction bases with no gene match: 10. Germline V lookup: CDR1 KGHDR, CDR2 SFDVKD. In DNA, the CDR3 is TGTGCCACCAGTCGAGGGGGGACTAGCGCGCTCACAGATACGCAGTATTTT. The encoded protein is CATSRGGTSALTDTQYF.

This sequence joins TRBV19 and TRBJ1-3, with D maybe TRBD1 (5 bases). The V end lost 6 bases, the J end lost 7 bases, and 25 bases lay between the germline ends. The length of the CDR3 is 17 residues. Germline V gene lookup returns CDR1 LNHDA and CDR2 SQIVND (reference sequence). The CDR3 region is CASSPRDGRLWRNTIYF. CDR3 nucleotide sequence: TGTGCCAGTAGCCCCCGGGACGGGAGACTCTGGAGGAACACCATATATTTT.